A few counts support the clone carrying this T cell receptor beta chain. Method: immunoSEQ multiplex PCR; TCRdb's copy keeps in-frame clones and lacks some. This table holds fewer than 8,000 clones, about 74% found once. The V gene's germline CDR1 is MNHNY and CDR2 SVGAGI (reference sequence). The ends were cut back, 0 bases at V and 1 base at J, with 12 bases in the middle. The CDR3 is 16 residues long. Sample time point: cycle 4 day 1 (C4D1), after 5 to 7 weeks of nivolumab. Each patient relapsed following autologous stem cell transplantation, and prior brentuximab vedotin exposure differed. The record originates from a study of PD-1 blockade in classical Hodgkin lymphoma.

The chain couples TRBV6-6 to TRBJ2-5; D remains ambiguous. This clonotype was obtained from a human donor with classical Hodgkin lymphoma. The material was peripheral blood mononuclear cells (PBMCs), obtained before the fourth cycle of nivolumab. The CDR3: CASSYSNLDPQETQYF. The CDR3 DNA reads TGTGCCAGCAGTTACTCGAACCTGGATCCCCAAGAGACCCAGTACTTC.